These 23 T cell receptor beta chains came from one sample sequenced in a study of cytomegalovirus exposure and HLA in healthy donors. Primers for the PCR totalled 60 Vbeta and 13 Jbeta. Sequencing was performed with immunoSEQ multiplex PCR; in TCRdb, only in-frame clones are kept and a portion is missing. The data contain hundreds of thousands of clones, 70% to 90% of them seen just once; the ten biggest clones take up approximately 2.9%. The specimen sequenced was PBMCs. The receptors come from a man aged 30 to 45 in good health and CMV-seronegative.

CDR3 sequence: CASGALPGGRLAGDPSSYNEQFF. The CDR3 DNA reads TGTGCCAGCGGCGCCCTCCCCGGGGGCAGGCTAGCGGGGGACCCGAGCTCCTACAATGAGCAGTTCTTC. The chain joins TRBV14 to TRBJ2-1; 10 nucleotides line up with TRBD2. The V segment lost 8 bases and the J segment 0 bases; nucleotides outside the gene matches: 28. Germline values: CDR1 SGHDN, CDR2 FVKESK. This CDR3 is 23 amino acids long.

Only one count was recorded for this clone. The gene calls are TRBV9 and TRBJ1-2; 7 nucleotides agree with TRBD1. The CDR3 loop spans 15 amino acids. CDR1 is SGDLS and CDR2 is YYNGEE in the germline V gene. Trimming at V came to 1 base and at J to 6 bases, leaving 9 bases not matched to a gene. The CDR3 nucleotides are TGTGCCAGCAGCGTACGGCTGCAGGGGGAGGATGGCTACACCTTC. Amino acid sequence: CASSVRLQGEDGYTF.

The CDR3: CASTSLGGNSPLHF. The CDR3 nucleotides are TGTGCCAGCACCTCCCTGGGAGGCAATTCACCCCTCCACTTT. This chain joins TRBV7-9 and TRBJ1-6; no clear D. V was pared by 7 bases and J by 7 bases, with 14 bases between. CDR1 and CDR2 (germline): SEHNR, FQNEAQ (reference sequence). CDR3 length equals 14 residues.

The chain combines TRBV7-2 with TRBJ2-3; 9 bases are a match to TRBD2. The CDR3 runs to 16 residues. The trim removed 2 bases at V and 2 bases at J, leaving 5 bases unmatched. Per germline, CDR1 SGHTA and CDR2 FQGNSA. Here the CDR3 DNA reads TGTGCCAGCAGCTTAAACGCGGGGGGGCCCACAGATACGCAGTATTTT. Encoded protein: CASSLNAGGPTDTQYF.

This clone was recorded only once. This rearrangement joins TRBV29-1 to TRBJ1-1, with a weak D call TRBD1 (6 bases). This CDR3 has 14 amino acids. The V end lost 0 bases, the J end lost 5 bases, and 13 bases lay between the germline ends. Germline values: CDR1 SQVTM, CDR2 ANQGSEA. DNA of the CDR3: TGCAGCGTTGAAGATCCTGGGGGCTGGACTGAAGCTTTCTTT. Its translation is CSVEDPGGWTEAFF.

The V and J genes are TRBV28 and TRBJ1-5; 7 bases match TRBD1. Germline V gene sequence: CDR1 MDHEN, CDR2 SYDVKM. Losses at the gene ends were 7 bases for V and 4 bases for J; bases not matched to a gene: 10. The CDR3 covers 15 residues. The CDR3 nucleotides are TGTGCCAGCAAGTCCGGGACAGCCTTAAATCAGCCCCAGCATTTT. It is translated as CASKSGTALNQPQHF.

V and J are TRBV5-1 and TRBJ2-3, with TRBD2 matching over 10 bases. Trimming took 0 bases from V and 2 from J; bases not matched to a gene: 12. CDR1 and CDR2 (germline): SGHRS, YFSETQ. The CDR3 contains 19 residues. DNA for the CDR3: TGCGCCAGCAGCTTGGTTTCCCGCGGTAGCGGGGGGTACACAGATACGCAGTATTTT. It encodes CASSLVSRGSGGYTDTQYF.

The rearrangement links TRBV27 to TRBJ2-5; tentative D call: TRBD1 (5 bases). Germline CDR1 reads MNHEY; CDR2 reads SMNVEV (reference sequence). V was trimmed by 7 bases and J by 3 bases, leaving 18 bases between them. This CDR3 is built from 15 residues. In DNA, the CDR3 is TGTGCCAGCACCCCACGGTACAGGCCGGAAGAGACCCAGTACTTC. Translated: CASTPRYRPEETQYF.

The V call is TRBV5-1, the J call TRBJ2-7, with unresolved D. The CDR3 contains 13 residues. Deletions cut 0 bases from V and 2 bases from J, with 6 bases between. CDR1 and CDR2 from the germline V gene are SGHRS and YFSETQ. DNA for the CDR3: TGCGCCAGCAGCTTGGCAGAAACCTACGAGCAGTACTTC. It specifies CASSLAETYEQYF. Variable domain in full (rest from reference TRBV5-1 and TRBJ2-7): KAGVTQTPRYLIKTRGQQVTLSCSPISGHRSVSWYQQTPGQGLQFLFEYFSETQRNKGNFPGRFSGRQFSNSRSEMNVSTLELGDSALYLCASSLAETYEQYFGPGTRLTVT.

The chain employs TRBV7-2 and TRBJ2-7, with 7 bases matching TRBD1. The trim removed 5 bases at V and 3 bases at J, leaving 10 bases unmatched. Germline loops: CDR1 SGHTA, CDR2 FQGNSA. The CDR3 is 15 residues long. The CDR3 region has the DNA TGTGCCAGCAGCCTCGCCACAGGGGCGGTCTACGAGCAGTACTTC. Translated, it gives CASSLATGAVYEQYF.

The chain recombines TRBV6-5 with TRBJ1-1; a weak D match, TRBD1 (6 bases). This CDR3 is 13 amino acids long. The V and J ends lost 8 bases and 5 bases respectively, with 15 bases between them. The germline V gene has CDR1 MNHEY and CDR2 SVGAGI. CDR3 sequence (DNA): TGTGCCAGCTGTTCAGGGGCCAGGACTGAAGCTTTCTTT. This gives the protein CASCSGARTEAFF.

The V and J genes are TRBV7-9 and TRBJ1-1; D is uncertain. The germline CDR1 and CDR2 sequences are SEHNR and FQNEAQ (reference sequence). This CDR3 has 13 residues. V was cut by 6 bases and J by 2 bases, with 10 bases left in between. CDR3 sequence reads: CASSFLVNTEAFF. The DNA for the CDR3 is TGTGCCAGCAGTTTCCTTGTCAACACTGAAGCTTTCTTT.

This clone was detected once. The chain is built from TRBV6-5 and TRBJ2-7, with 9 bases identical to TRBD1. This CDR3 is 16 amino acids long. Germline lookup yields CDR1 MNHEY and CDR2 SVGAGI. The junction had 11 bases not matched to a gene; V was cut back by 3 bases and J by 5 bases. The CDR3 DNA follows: TGTGCCAGCAGTTATGGACAGGGGACTCTCCCCCACGAGCAGTACTTC. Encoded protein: CASSYGQGTLPHEQYF.

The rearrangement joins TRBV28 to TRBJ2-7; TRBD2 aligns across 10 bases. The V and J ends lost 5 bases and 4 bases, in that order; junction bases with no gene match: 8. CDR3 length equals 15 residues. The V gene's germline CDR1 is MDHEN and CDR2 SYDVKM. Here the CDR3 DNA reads TGTGCCAGCAGTACCCCTAGCGGGGGAACTTACGAGCAGTACTTC. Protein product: CASSTPSGGTYEQYF.

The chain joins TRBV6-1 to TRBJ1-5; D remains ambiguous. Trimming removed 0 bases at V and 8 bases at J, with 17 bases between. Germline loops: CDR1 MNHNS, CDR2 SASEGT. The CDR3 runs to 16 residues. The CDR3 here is CASSEAPDGWREPQHF. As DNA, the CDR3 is TGTGCCAGCAGTGAAGCGCCGGACGGCTGGCGGGAGCCCCAGCATTTT.

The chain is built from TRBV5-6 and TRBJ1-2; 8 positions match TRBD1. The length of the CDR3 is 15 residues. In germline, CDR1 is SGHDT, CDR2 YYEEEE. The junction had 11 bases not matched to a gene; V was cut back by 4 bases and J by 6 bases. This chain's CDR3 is CASSPGQARAHGYTF. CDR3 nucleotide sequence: TGTGCCAGCAGCCCGGGACAGGCCCGCGCTCATGGCTACACCTTC.

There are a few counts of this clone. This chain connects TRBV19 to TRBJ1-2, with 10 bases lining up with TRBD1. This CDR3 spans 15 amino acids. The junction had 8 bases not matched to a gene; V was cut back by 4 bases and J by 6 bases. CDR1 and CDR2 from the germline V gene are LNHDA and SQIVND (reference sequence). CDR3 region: CASSSPGQGKDGYTF. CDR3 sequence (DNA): TGTGCCAGTAGTAGCCCGGGACAGGGGAAAGATGGCTACACCTTC.

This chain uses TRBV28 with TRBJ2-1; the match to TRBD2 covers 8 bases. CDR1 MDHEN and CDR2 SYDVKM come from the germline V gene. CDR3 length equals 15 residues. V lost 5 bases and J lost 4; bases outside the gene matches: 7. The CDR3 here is CASSPPGGFYNEQFF. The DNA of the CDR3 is TGTGCCAGCAGTCCCCCGGGGGGGTTTTACAATGAGCAGTTCTTC. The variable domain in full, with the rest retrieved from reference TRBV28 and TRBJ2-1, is DVKVTQSSRYLVKRTGEKVFLECVQDMDHENMFWYRQDPGLGLRLIYFSYDVKMKEKGDIPEGYSVSREKKERFSLILESASTNQTSMYLCASSPPGGFYNEQFFGPGTRLTVL.

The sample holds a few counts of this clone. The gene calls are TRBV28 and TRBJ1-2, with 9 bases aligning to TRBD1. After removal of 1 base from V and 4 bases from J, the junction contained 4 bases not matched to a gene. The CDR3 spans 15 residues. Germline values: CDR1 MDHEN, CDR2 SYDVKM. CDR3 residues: CASSLLTGGSYGYTF. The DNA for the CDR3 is TGTGCCAGCAGTTTATTAACAGGGGGCAGCTATGGCTACACCTTC.

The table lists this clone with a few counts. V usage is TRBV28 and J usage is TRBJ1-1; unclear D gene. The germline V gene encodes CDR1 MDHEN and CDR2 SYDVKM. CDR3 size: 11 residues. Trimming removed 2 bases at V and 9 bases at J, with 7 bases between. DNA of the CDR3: TGTGCCAGCAGTTTAGGAGCGCAAGCTTTCTTT. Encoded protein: CASSLGAQAFF.

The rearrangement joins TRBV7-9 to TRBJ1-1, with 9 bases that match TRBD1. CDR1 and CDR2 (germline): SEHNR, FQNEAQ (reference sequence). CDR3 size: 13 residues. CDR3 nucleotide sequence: TGTTCCTGTCACAGGGGGCGGGACACTGAAGCTTTCTTT. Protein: CSCHRGRDTEAFF.

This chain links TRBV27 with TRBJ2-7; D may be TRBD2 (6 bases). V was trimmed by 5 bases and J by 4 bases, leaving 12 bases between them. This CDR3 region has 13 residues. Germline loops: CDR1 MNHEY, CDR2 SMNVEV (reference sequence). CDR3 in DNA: TGTGCCAGCAGTCCCGGGACTCCTTACGAGCAGTACTTC. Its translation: CASSPGTPYEQYF.

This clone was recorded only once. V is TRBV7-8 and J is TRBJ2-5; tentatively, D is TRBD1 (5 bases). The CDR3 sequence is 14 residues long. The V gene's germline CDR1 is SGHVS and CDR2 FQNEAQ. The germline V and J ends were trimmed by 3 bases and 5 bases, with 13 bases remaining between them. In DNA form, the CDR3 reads TGTGCCAGCAGCTTCTCAGGGCGTGGTGAGACCCAGTACTTC. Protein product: CASSFSGRGETQYF. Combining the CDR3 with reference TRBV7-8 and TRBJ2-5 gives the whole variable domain GAGVSQSPRYKVAKRGQDVALRCDPISGHVSLFWYQQALGQGPEFLTYFQNEAQLDKSGLPSDRFFAERPEGSVSTLKIQRTQQEDSAVYLCASSFSGRGETQYFGPGTRLLVL.